The T cell receptor beta chain under discussion was sequenced for a study of T-cell reconstitution after alpha-beta-depleted transplantation in children. Germline assignment: CDR1 SQVTM and CDR2 ANQGSEA. The CDR3 is made up of 16 amino acids. The V gene lost 0 bases and the J gene lost 10 bases, with 22 bases spanning the gap. The TCRbeta library incorporated unique molecular identifiers. TCRdb re-called the PCR reads through MiXCR, storing one row per CDR3 protein. Of about 900,000 distinct CDR3 sequences detected, around 30% appear once; the ten largest clones hold 28%. The TCR sequence derives from a boy in the first two years of life who had a stem cell transplant for SCID, so the T cells may come from the graft donor. The chain employs TRBV29-1 and TRBJ2-1, with a tentative D call TRBD1 (6 bases). The source material was PBMCs, mostly from graft donor cells, sampled 360 days after TCRalphabeta/CD19-depleted stem cell transplant. The CDR3 DNA follows: TGCAGCGTTGAAGATCGGCGCAGGGGCGTTTCAGGGGAGCAGTTCTTC. Protein sequence: CSVEDRRRGVSGEQFF.